This T cell receptor beta chain was found in a study of blood T cell repertoires in COVID-19. As originally analysed: Estimates of nucleated cell counts were drawn from the amplification of reference gene primers. Generated by immunoSEQ multiplex PCR, the TCRdb table keeps only in-frame clones and is missing some. V and J calls plus clone size are reproduced from that table; the DNA served to infer D and trimming. The sample includes about 480,000 clones, 88% seen only once; the top ten take approximately 2%. This CDR3 is 13 amino acids long. The germline V gene has CDR1 SGHVS and CDR2 FQNEAQ. The V and J ends lost 10 bases and 3 bases, in that order; junction bases with no gene match: 7.

The chain couples TRBV7-8 to TRBJ2-7, with 9 bases that match TRBD2. The sequenced material came from PBMCs or T cells enriched from blood (not recorded which). The sequence derives from a woman in her 40s who had recovered from COVID-19. In DNA, the CDR3 is TGTGCCACCCAATTTAGCGGGGGCTACGAGCAGTACTTC. Translated, it gives CATQFSGGYEQYF.